This TCR beta chain is drawn from a study of OX40 agonist ivuxolimab in advanced cancers. On the study more broadly: People in dose escalation had one of these cancers: hepatocellular carcinoma, melanoma, renal cell or head and neck cancer.

Assay used: immunoSEQ multiplex PCR; TCRdb lists only in-frame clones, some missing. The sample lists 40,000 to 55,000 clones, under 95% seen once, with approximately 16% in the top ten. Per germline, CDR1 MDHEN and CDR2 SYDVKM. Trimming stripped 2 bases from V and 2 bases from J, with 10 bases between. The CDR3 covers 15 residues. The chain couples TRBV28 to TRBJ1-3; tentatively, D is TRBD1 (6 bases). This sample comprised CD4+ or CD8+ T cells sorted from blood, obtained in a trial of the OX40 agonist ivuxolimab. This TCR came from an adult with an advanced solid tumor such as melanoma, head and neck, liver or kidney cancer. The CDR3 DNA sequence: TGTGCCAGCAGTTTAGGCAGGGGCGCTGGAAACACCATATATTTT. Encoded protein: CASSLGRGAGNTIYF.